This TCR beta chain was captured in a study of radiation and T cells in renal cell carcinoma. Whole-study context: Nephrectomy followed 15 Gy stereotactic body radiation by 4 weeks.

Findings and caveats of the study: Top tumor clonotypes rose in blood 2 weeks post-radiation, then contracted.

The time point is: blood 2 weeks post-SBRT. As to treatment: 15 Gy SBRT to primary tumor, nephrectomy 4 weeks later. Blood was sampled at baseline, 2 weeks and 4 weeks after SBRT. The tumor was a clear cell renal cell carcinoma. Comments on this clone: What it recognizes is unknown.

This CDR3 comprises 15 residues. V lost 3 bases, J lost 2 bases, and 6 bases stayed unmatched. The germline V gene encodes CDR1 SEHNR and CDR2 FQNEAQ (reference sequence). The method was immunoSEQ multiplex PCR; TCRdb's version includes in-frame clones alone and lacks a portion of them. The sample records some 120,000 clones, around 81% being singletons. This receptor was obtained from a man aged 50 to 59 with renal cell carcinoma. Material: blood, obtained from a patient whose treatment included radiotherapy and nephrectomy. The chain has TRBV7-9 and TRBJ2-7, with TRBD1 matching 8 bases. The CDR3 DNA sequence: TGTGCCAGCAGCTTTAGCGGACAGGGTCCCTACGAGCAGTACTTC. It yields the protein CASSFSGQGPYEQYF.